Included here is one T cell receptor beta chain sequence, with context. These data come from a study of blood T cell repertoires in COVID-19. Background on the study: Spain, Italy and the United States supplied samples that represented acute and convalescent COVID-19. The analysed material was cDNA or gDNA that came from T cells, B-cell-depleted T cells, or PBMCs.

Source study methods: Nucleated cell counts were estimated from reference gene primer amplification. Clones were read by immunoSEQ multiplex PCR, and TCRdb kept only the in-frame ones, dropping some. D and trimming come from the DNA, and the V and J calls and clone size come from that table. The table shows 70,000 to 85,000 clones, with around 80% occurring only once. The germline CDR1 and CDR2 sequences are MDHEN and SYDVKM. V lost 7 bases to trimming and J lost 5 bases; unmatched junction nucleotides: 12. CDR3 size: 15 residues. Sequenced: peripheral blood. The origin of this receptor is a man older than 75 with active or convalescent COVID-19. The V and J genes are TRBV28 and TRBJ2-3, with TRBD2 matching over 7 bases. CDR3 coding DNA: TGTGCCAGCACCTCAGGGAGGGGAGGCGTAGATACGCAGTATTTT. Translating gives CASTSGRGGVDTQYF.